These T cell receptor beta chains were read from a single sample in a study of blood T cell repertoires in COVID-19. TCRdb's copy holds only in-frame clones and misses some; the assay was immunoSEQ multiplex PCR. This table has about 190,000 clones, around 91% appearing once. The sequencing sample was made of peripheral blood. The receptor source for this set is a man in his fifties or sixties with acute or convalescent COVID-19. The CDR3 runs from the conserved cysteine through the conserved F or W. The order of the fields is V gene, CDR3 protein.

TRBV19,CASSIAGNQPQHF
TRBV4-2,CASVLPSSGTSRPGELFF
TRBV5-4,CASSRGLAGVSGANVLTF
TRBV7-2,CASSSPSVPSTDTQYF
TRBV5-4,CASSLKSAANTGELFF
TRBV28,CASSFGTGYSEQYF
TRBV30,CAWTLDTRSYNEQFF
TRBV7-3,CASSQQASNNSPLHF
TRBV5-1,CASSAGQRDSPLHF
TRBV12-3/TRBV12-4,CASSFEVYQPQHF
TRBV4-3,CASSQFRDRGLTNEKLFF
TRBV21-1,CASSTSGQVSYNEQFF
TRBV7-8,CASSLDPRLGNQPQHF
TRBV7-9,CASSGDRGRRGYTF
TRBV7-3,CASSLIGAGETQYF
TRBV28,CASSFGGEVETQYF
TRBV5-8,CASSLEGTEGETQYF
TRBV7-7,CASSLVLSGPGNTIYF
TRBV19,CASRYRDGYTF
TRBV27,CASSLGGKGNTIYF
TRBV6-5,CASSYSVGGDTDTQYF
TRBV7-9,CASSIQGKGYTF
TRBV9,CASSPLYYNEQFF
TRBV27,CASSIASGLSYEQYF
TRBV6-5,CASGDSHQPQHF
TRBV6-1,CASSESRLAGGPTGELFF
TRBV7-8,CASSSRGTGTTNSPLHF
TRBV5-1,CASSLAGGPPEQFF
TRBV21-1,CASSKAGPTDTQYF
TRBV27,CASSLRPTGNANQPQHF
TRBV15,CATSRDGGATNEKLFF
TRBV27,CASTGRSYNSPLHF
TRBV30,CAWSVDWFGQHRDYGYTF
TRBV28,CASGMTSGSLRDTQYF
TRBV5-6,CASSPGDYGYTF
TRBV4-2,CASSSGDSENGGYTF
TRBV3-1/TRBV3-2,CASSQDAAGRGYEQYF
TRBV28,CASGDPERESGANVLTF
TRBV20-1,CSATISGGQYF